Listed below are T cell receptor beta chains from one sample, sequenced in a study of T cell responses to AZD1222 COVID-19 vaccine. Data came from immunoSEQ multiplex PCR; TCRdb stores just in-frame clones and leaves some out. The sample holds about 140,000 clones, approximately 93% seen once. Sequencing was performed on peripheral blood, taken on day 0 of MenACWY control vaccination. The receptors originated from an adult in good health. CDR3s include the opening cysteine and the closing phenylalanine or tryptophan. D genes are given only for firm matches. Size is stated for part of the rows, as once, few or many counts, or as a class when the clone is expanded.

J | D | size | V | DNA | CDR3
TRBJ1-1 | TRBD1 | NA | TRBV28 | TGTGCCAGCGGAAACAGGGGGCTGAACACTGAAGCTTTCTTT | CASGNRGLNTEAFF
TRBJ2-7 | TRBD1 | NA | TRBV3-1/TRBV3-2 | TGTGCCAGCAGCGAAGAGCCGGGACAGGACTACGAGCAGTACTTC | CASSEEPGQDYEQYF
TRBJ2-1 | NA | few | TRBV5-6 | TGTGCCAGCAGCTCCCCCAACAATGAGCAGTTCTTC | CASSSPNNEQFF
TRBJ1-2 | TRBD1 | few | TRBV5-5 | TGTGCCAGCAGCTTGGTATCAGGGGGCTCTGGCTACACCTTC | CASSLVSGGSGYTF
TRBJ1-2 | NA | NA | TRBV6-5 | TGTGCCAGCAGCCTGGACCCCGCCGGAGTCTATGGCTACACCTTC | CASSLDPAGVYGYTF
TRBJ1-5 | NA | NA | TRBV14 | TGTGCCAGCAGCCAGGGTGGGAGCAATCAGCCCCAGCATTTT | CASSQGGSNQPQHF
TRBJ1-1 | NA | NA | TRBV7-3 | TGTGCCAGCAGCTTAACCGGGGCCTCGGTGGGCACTGAAGCTTTCTTT | CASSLTGASVGTEAFF
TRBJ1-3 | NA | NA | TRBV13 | TGTGCCAGCGGACGCTTCGGGGGGCTTCTCAGCTCTGGAAACACCATATATTTT | CASGRFGGLLSSGNTIYF
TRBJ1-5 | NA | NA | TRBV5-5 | TGTGCCAGCAGCTTGAGGTACAGCAATCAGCCCCAGCATTTT | CASSLRYSNQPQHF
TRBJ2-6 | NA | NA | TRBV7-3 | TGTGCCAGCAGCAGTTCCTCTGGGGCCAACGTCCTGACTTTC | CASSSSSGANVLTF
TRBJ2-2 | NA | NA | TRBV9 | TGTGCCAGCAGCTCCCCCGAGTACACCGGGGAGCTGTTTTTT | CASSSPEYTGELFF
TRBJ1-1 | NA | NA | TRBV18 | TGTGCCAGCTCATCCCGGGGGGGGGTAAACACTGAAGCTTTCTTT | CASSSRGGVNTEAFF
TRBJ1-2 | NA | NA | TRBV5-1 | TGCGCCAGCAGCTTGCAGGGAGACTATGGCTACACCTTC | CASSLQGDYGYTF
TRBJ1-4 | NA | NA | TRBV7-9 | TGTGCCAGCAGCTTACAACGGACCGGGGAAAAACTGTTTTTT | CASSLQRTGEKLFF
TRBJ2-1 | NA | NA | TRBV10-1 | TGCGCCAGCAGTGCCCAAGTAGCCGGGAGTGATGAGCAGTTCTTC | CASSAQVAGSDEQFF
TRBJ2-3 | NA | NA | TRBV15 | TGTGCCACCAGGTCCGGGGTAACTGTTACGGATACGCAGTATTTT | CATRSGVTVTDTQYF